This T cell receptor beta chain was captured in a study of blood T cell repertoires in COVID-19. TCRdb keeps only in-frame clones here, not all; method: immunoSEQ multiplex PCR. The table has 25,000 to 35,000 clones, about 84% seen once; the top ten hold about 39%. Germline V gives CDR1 LNHDA, CDR2 SQIVND (reference sequence). The trim removed 7 bases at V and 1 base at J, leaving 4 bases unmatched. CDR3 size: 14 residues. The sample taken for sequencing was peripheral blood. This chain joins TRBV19 and TRBJ1-5, with 7 nucleotides matching TRBD1. This clonotype was obtained from a woman over 75 with acute or convalescent COVID-19. The CDR3, as DNA: TGTGCCAGTATTGGGGACAGAAGCAATCAGCCCCAGCATTTT. Translating gives CASIGDRSNQPQHF.